The next 11 T cell receptor beta chains were all read from a single sample in a study of OX40 agonist ivuxolimab in advanced cancers. TCRdb keeps only in-frame clones here, not all; method: immunoSEQ multiplex PCR. The data contain roughly 73,000 clones, just over 85% of them singletons. Material: CD4+ or CD8+ T cells sorted from blood, obtained in a trial of the OX40 agonist ivuxolimab. All receptors derive from an adult with an advanced solid tumor such as melanoma, head and neck, liver or kidney cancer.

V gene TRBV12-5 combines with J gene TRBJ2-3; 8 bases align to TRBD2. The germline gives CDR1 LGHNT, CDR2 FRNRAP. The CDR3 has 14 residues. V trimming: 3 bases; J trimming: 1 base; junction bases outside the gene matches: 0. The CDR3: CASGFSGGTDTQYF. The CDR3 DNA reads TGTGCTAGTGGTTTTAGCGGGGGCACAGATACGCAGTATTTT.

This sequence joins TRBV15 and TRBJ1-4, with D tentatively TRBD1 (5 bases). Trimming removed 1 base at V and 8 bases at J, with 8 bases between. Per the germline V gene, CDR1 is LNHNV and CDR2 is YYDKDF (reference sequence). This CDR3 is built from 13 residues. CDR3 sequence: CATSRVGAEKLFF. CDR3 coding DNA: TGTGCCACCAGCAGAGTTGGGGCCGAAAAACTGTTTTTT. The complete variable domain, with remaining parts taken from reference TRBV15 and TRBJ1-4, reads DAMVIQNPRYQVTQFGKPVTLSCSQTLNHNVMYWYQQKSSQAPKLLFHYYDKDFNNEADTPDNFQSRRPNTSFCFLDIRSPGLGDTAMYLCATSRVGAEKLFFGSGTQLSVL.

This chain joins TRBV9 and TRBJ1-4, with a tentative D call TRBD1 (5 bases). CDR1 is SGDLS and CDR2 is YYNGEE in the germline V gene. This CDR3 has 15 amino acids. With 0 bases removed from V and 7 bases from J, the gap between germline ends came to 13 bases. CDR3 coding DNA: TGTGCCAGCAGCGTAGATGAAGGAAGGGGTGAAAAACTGTTTTTT. It is translated as CASSVDEGRGEKLFF.

The chain employs TRBV6-1 and TRBJ2-1; D may be TRBD1 or TRBD2 (5 bases each). V gave up 3 bases and J gave up 3 bases, with 12 bases separating them. CDR1 and CDR2 (germline): MNHNS, SASEGT. This CDR3 comprises 15 residues. CDR3 bases: TGTGCCAGCAGTGAGTTTCGGGGCCTCTACAATGAGCAGTTCTTC. Residues: CASSEFRGLYNEQFF.

The CDR3 loop is CATSRGGTSGSTDTQYF. DNA for the CDR3: TGTGCCACCAGCAGAGGGGGGACTAGCGGGAGCACAGATACGCAGTATTTT. The chain joins TRBV15 to TRBJ2-3, with 12 bases aligning to TRBD2. The CDR3 length is 17 residues. Germline lookup yields CDR1 LNHNV and CDR2 YYDKDF (reference sequence). J was trimmed by 0 bases and V by 1 base; bases with no gene match: 2.

This chain uses TRBV4-1 with TRBJ1-3; D remains ambiguous. Germline lookup yields CDR1 MGHRA and CDR2 YSYEKL. V was clipped by 4 bases and J by 2 bases, with 12 bases between them. The CDR3 loop spans 15 amino acids. The CDR3 coding sequence is TGCGCCAGCAGCCCGTGGCGGGGAACTGGAAACACCATATATTTT. It encodes CASSPWRGTGNTIYF.

The V call is TRBV6-1, the J call TRBJ2-3, with D tentatively TRBD2 (5 bases). CDR1 and CDR2 (germline): MNHNS, SASEGT. V lost 3 bases and J 5 bases, leaving 9 bases between the germline ends. This CDR3 has 13 amino acids. The CDR3 sequence: CASSEELVDTQYF. The DNA of the CDR3 is TGTGCCAGCAGTGAGGAACTAGTAGATACGCAGTATTTT.

The chain is built from TRBV6-6 and TRBJ1-5; D is unresolved. From germline, CDR1 is MNHNY and CDR2 SVGAGI (reference sequence). This CDR3 region has 13 residues. Trimming removed 2 bases from V and 4 bases from J, with 6 bases in between. CDR3 DNA sequence: TGTGCCAGCAGTTACGGCAGTAATCAGCCCCAGCATTTT. This codes for CASSYGSNQPQHF.

V and J are TRBV6-5 and TRBJ2-7; D gene uncertain. The CDR3 length is 13 residues. The germline V gene has CDR1 MNHEY and CDR2 SVGAGI. The ends were cut back, 3 bases at V and 4 bases at J, with 10 bases in the middle. Here the CDR3 reads CASSYTLKYEQYF. The CDR3 nucleotides read TGTGCCAGCAGTTATACTCTCAAATACGAGCAGTACTTC.

By share of the sample, this clone is medium-sized. The chain has TRBV6-1 and TRBJ2-1; D uncertain. With 11 bases removed from V and 0 bases from J, the gap between germline ends came to 11 bases. The CDR3 consists of 13 residues. Germline CDR1 MNHNS, CDR2 SASEGT. The CDR3: CASPGRSYNEQFF. CDR3 nucleotide sequence: TGTGCCTCCCCCGGGCGCTCCTACAATGAGCAGTTCTTC.

The chain has TRBV28 and TRBJ2-1; maybe TRBD1 (6 bases). The CDR3 is made up of 14 amino acids. The V end lost 3 bases, the J end lost 4 bases, and 10 bases lay between the germline ends. Germline V gives CDR1 MDHEN, CDR2 SYDVKM. The CDR3 DNA reads TGTGCCAGCAGTTTCGGTGGACAGTACAATGAGCAGTTCTTC. It yields the protein CASSFGGQYNEQFF.